This entry describes one T cell receptor beta chain. Clinical history as reported by participants underpinned cohort assignment. This sample is drawn from a study of blood T cell repertoires in COVID-19. Across the whole study: COVID-19 samples collected from the United States, Italy and Spain covered acute and convalescent phases. In each case, the material was cDNA or gDNA derived from T cells, B-cell-depleted T cells, or PBMCs.

Unmatched junction bases numbered 9, after V lost 3 bases and J lost 2 bases. This CDR3 has 16 residues. Looked up from germline, CDR1 is SGHRS and CDR2 is YFSETQ. Clones were sequenced by immunoSEQ multiplex PCR, and TCRdb holds only the in-frame ones, with some missing. The sample has roughly 290,000 clones, roughly 85% seen once. The specimen sequenced was PBMCs or T cells enriched from blood (not recorded which). The rearrangement joins TRBV5-1 to TRBJ2-3, with 7 bases aligning to TRBD1. The receptor was isolated from a young man who had recovered from COVID-19. CDR3 sequence: CASSWGPTGATDTQYF. The CDR3 DNA follows: TGCGCCAGCAGCTGGGGCCCCACAGGGGCCACAGATACGCAGTATTTT.